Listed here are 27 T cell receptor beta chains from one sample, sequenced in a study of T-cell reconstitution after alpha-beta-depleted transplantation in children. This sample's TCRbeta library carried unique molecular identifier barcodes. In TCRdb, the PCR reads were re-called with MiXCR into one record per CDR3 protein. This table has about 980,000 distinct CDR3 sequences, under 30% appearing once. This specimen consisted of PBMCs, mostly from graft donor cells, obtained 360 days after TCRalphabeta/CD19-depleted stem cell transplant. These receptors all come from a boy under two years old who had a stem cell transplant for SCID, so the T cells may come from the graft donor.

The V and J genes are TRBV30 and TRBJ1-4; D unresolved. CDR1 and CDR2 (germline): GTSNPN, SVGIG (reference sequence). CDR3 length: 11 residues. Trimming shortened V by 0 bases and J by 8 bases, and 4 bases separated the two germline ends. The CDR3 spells CAWSVREKLFF. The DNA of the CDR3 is TGTGCCTGGAGTGTACGCGAAAAACTGTTTTTT.

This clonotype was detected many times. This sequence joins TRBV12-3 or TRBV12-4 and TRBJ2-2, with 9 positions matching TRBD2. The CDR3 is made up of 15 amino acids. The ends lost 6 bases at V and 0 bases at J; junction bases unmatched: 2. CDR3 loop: CASSKRGANTGELFF. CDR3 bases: TGTGCCAGCAGCAAGCGGGGGGCGAACACCGGGGAGCTGTTTTTT.

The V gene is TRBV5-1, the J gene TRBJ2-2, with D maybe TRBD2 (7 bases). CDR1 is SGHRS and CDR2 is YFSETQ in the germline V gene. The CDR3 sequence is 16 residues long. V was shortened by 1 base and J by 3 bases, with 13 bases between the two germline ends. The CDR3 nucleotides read TGCGCCAGCAGCTTGACTGCGGGGGCGGACACCGGGGAGCTGTTTTTT. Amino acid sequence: CASSLTAGADTGELFF.

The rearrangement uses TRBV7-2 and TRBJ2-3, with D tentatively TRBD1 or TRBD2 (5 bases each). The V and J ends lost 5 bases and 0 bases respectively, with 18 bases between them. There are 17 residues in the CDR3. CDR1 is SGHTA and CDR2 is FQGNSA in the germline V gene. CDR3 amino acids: CASSDPFGTASTDTQYF. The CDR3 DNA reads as TGTGCCAGCAGCGACCCCTTCGGGACCGCTAGCACAGATACGCAGTATTTT. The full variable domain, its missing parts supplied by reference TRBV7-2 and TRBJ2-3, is GAGVSQSPSNKVTEKGKDVELRCDPISGHTALYWYRQSLGQGLEFLIYFQGNSAPDKSGLPSDRFSAERTGGSVSTLTIQRTQQEDSAVYLCASSDPFGTASTDTQYFGPGTRLTVL.

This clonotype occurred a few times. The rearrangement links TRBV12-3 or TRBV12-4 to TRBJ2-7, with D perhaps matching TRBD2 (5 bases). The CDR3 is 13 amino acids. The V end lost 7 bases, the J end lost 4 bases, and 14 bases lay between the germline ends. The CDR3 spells CASTWGVSYEQYF. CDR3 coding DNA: TGTGCCAGCACCTGGGGAGTCTCTTACGAGCAGTACTTC.

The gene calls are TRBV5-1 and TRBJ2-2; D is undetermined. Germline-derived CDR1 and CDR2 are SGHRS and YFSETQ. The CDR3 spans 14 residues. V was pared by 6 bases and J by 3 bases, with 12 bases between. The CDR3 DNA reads TGCGCCAGCACGACGGCCTCGGACACCGGGGAGCTGTTTTTT. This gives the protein CASTTASDTGELFF.

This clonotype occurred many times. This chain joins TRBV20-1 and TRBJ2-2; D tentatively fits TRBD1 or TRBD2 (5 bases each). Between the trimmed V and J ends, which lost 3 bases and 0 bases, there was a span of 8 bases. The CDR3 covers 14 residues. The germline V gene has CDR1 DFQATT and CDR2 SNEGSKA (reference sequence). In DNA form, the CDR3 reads TGCAGTGCTAGGAGAGGGGCGAACACCGGGGAGCTGTTTTTT. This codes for CSARRGANTGELFF.

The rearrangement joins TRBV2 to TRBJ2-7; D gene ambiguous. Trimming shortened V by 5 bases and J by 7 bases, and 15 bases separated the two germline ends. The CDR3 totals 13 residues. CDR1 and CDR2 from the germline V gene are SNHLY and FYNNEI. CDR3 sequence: CASSRNRQPEQYF. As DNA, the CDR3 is TGTGCCAGCAGTAGGAACCGGCAGCCTGAGCAGTACTTC.

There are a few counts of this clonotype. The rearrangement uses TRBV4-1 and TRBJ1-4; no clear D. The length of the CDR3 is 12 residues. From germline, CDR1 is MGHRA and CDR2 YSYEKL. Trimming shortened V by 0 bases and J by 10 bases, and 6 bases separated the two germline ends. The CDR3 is CASSQDSGKLFF. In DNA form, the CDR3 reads TGCGCCAGCAGCCAAGATTCAGGAAAACTGTTTTTT.

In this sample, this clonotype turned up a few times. CDR3 nucleotide sequence: TGTGCCACCAGCAGAGATTTACAGACCACTAAAGCGACCCAGTACTTC. Amino acid sequence: CATSRDLQTTKATQYF. V gene TRBV15 combines with J gene TRBJ2-5; no definite D call. CDR3 length equals 16 residues. Germline V gene data show CDR1 as LNHNV and CDR2 as YYDKDF (reference sequence). Trimming cost V 0 bases and J 7 bases, with 18 bases left between them.

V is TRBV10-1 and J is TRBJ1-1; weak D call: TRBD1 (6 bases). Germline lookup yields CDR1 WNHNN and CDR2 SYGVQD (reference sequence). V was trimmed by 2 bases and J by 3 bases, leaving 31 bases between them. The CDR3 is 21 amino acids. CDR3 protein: CASSENRGARGPTPGDTEAFF. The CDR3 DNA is TGCGCCAGCAGTGAGAACCGGGGGGCGCGTGGCCCAACACCGGGGGACACTGAAGCTTTCTTT.

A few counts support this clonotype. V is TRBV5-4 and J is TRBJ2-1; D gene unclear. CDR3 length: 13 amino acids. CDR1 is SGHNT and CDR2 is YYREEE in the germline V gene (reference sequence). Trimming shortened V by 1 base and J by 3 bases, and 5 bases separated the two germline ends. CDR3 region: CASSLYHYNEQFF. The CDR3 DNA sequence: TGTGCCAGCAGCTTGTATCACTACAATGAGCAGTTCTTC.

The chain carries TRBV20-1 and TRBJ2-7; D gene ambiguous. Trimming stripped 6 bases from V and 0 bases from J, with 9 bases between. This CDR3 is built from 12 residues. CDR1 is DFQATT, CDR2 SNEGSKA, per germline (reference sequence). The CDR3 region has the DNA TGCAGTGCGGCCACGAGCTCCTACGAGCAGTACTTC. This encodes CSAATSSYEQYF.

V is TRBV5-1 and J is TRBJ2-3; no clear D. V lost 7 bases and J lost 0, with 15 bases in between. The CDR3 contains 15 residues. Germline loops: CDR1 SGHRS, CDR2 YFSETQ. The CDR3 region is CASAVGPLSTDTQYF. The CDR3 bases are TGCGCCAGCGCAGTCGGGCCCCTTAGCACAGATACGCAGTATTTT. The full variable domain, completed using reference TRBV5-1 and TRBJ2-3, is KAGVTQTPRYLIKTRGQQVTLSCSPISGHRSVSWYQQTPGQGLQFLFEYFSETQRNKGNFPGRFSGRQFSNSRSEMNVSTLELGDSALYLCASAVGPLSTDTQYFGPGTRLTVL.

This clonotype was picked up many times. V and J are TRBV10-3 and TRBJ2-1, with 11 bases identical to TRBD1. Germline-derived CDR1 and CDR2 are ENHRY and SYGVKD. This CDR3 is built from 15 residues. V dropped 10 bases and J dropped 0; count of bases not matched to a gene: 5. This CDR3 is CATGQGGGSYNEQFF. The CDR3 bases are TGTGCCACGGGACAGGGGGGAGGCTCCTACAATGAGCAGTTCTTC.

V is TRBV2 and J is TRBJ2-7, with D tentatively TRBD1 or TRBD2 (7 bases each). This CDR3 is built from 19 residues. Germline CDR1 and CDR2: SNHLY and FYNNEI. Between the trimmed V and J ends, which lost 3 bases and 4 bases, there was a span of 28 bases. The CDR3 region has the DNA TGTGCCAGCAGTGACCCCCGCACAGGGGCGGGGGACCTACAGTACGAGCAGTACTTC. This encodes CASSDPRTGAGDLQYEQYF.

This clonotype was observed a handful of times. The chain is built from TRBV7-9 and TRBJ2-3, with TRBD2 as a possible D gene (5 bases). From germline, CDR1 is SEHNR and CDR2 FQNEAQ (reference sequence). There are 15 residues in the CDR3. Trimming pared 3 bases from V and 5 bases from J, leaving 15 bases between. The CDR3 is CASSFSLGVGDTQYF. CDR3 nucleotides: TGTGCCAGCAGCTTTTCACTCGGGGTTGGAGATACGCAGTATTTT.

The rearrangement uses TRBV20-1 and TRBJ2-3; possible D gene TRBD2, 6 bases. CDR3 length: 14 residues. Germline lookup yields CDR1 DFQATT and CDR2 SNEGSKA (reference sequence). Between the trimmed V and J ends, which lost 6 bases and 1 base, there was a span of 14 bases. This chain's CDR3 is CSAPEASGTDTQYF. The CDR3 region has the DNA TGCAGTGCCCCTGAGGCTAGCGGCACAGATACGCAGTATTTT.

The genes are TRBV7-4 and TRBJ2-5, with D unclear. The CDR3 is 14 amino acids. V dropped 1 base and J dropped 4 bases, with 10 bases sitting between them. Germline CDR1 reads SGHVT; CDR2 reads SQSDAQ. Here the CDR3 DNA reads TGTGCCAGCAGCTTAGATGCGGCTTCAGAGACCCAGTACTTC. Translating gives CASSLDAASETQYF.

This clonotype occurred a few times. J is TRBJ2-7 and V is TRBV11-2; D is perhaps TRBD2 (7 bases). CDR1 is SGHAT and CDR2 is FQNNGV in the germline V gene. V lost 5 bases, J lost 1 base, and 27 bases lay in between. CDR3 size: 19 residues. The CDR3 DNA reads TGTGCCAGCAGCCCCAGGGGAGGGGCTTTCCATAGTAGTTCCTACGAGCAGTACTTC. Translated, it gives CASSPRGGAFHSSSYEQYF. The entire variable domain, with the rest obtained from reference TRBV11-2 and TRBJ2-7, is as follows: EAGVAQSPRYKIIEKRQSVAFWCNPISGHATLYWYQQILGQGPKLLIQFQNNGVVDDSQLPKDRFSAERLKGVDSTLKIQPAKLEDSAVYLCASSPRGGAFHSSSYEQYFGPGTRLTVT.

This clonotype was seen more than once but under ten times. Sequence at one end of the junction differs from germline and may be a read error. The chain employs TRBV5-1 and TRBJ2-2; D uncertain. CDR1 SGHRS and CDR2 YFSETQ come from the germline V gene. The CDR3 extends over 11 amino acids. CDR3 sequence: CASQNAGELFF. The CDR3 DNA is TGCGCCAGCCAGAACGCCGGGGAGCTGTTTTTT.

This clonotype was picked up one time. The CDR3 nucleotides read TGCGCCAGCAGCCAAGATGGGACGGGGTACCAAGAGACCCAGTACTTC. This translates into CASSQDGTGYQETQYF. This chain joins TRBV4-1 and TRBJ2-5; D is possibly TRBD1 or TRBD2 (5 bases each). CDR1 is MGHRA, CDR2 YSYEKL, per germline. Trimming took off 0 bases at V and 0 bases at J, with 11 bases between the two ends. The CDR3 length is 16 residues.

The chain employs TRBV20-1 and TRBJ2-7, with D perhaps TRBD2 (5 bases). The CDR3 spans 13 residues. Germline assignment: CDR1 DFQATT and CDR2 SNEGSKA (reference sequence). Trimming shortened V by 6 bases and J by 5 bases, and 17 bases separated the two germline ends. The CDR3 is CSAPYGVGNEQYF. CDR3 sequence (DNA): TGCAGTGCACCTTACGGCGTCGGGAACGAGCAGTACTTC.

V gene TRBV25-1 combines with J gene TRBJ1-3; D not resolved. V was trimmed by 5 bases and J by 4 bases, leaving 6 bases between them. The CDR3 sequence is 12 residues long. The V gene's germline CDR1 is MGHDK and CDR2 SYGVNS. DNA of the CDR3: TGTGCCAGCAGTACTCAGGGAAACACCATATATTTT. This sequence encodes CASSTQGNTIYF.

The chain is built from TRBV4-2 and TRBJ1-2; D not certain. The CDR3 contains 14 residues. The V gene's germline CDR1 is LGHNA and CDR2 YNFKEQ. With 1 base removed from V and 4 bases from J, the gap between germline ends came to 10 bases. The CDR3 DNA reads TGTGCCAGCAGCCAAGTGGCCAGCTCCTATGGCTACACCTTC. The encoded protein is CASSQVASSYGYTF.

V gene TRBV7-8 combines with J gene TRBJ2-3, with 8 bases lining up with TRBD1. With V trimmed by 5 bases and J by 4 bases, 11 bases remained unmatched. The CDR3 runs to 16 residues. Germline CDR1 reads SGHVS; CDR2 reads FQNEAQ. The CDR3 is CASSETSGQGADTQYF. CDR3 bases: TGTGCCAGCAGCGAAACCTCAGGACAGGGTGCAGATACGCAGTATTTT.

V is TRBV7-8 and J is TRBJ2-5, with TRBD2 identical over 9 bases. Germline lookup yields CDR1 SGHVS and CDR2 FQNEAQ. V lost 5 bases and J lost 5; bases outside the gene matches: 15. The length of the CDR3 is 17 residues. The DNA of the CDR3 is TGTGCCAGCAGCGCCAGACTAGCGGTTGAACCTAGGGAGACCCAGTACTTC. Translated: CASSARLAVEPRETQYF.